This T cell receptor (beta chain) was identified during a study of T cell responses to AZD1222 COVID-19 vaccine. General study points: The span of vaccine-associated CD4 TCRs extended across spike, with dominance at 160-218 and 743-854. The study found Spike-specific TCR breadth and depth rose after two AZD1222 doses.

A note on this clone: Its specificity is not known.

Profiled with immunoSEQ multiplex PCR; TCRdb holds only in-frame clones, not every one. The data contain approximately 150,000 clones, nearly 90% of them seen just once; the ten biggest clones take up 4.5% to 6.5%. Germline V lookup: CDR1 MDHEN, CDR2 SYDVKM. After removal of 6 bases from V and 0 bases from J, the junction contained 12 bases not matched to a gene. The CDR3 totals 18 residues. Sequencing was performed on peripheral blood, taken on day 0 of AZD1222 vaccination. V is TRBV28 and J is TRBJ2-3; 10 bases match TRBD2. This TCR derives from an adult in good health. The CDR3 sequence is CASRGPLAGERSTDTQYF. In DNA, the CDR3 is TGTGCCAGCAGGGGACCTCTAGCGGGAGAGCGGAGCACAGATACGCAGTATTTT.